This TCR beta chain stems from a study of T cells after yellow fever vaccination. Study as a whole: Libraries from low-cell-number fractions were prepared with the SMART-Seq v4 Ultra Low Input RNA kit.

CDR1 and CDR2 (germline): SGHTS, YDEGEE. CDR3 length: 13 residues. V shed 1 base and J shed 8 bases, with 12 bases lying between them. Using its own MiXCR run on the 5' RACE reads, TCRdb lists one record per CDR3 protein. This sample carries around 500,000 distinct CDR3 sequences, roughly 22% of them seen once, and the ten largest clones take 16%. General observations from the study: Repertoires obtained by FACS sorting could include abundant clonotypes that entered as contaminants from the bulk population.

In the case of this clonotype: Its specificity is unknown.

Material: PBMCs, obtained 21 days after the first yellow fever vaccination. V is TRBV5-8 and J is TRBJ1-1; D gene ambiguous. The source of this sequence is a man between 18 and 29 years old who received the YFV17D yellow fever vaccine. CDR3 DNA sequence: TGTGCCAGCAGCTTGTTCAGAGAAGCCGAAGCTTTCTTT. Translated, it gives CASSLFREAEAFF. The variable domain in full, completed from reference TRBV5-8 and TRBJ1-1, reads EAGVTQSPTHLIKTRGQQATLRCSPISGHTSVYWYQQALGLGLQFLLWYDEGEERNRGNFPPRFSGRQFPNYSSELNVNALELEDSALYLCASSLFREAEAFFGQGTRLTVV.